The 29 T cell receptor beta chains below come from one sample, sequenced in a study of neurological immune-mediated disorders. MiXCR, run by TCRdb on the 5' RACE reads, gives a single entry per CDR3 protein. The table shows approximately 65,000 distinct CDR3 sequences, with around 5.1% occurring only once. The material sequenced was PBMCs. Receptor source: a human donor with multiple sclerosis. The donor label of this sample is uncertain.

The table lists this clonotype with many counts. The genes are TRBV20-1 and TRBJ2-3; 8 bases agree with TRBD2. The trim removed 8 bases at V and 6 bases at J, leaving 16 bases unmatched. From germline, CDR1 is DFQATT and CDR2 SNEGSKA (reference sequence). The CDR3 is 15 amino acids. The CDR3 DNA reads as TGCAGTTATACTACTGGAGCGGGGGTGCCCGATACGCAGTATTTT. This sequence encodes CSYTTGAGVPDTQYF.

Many counts were recorded for this clonotype. The V call is TRBV7-2, the J call TRBJ2-6; D perhaps matches TRBD2 (5 bases). Trimming removed 4 bases from V and 1 base from J, with 17 bases in between. The germline gives CDR1 SGHTA, CDR2 FQGNSA. The CDR3 contains 18 residues. The DNA of the CDR3 is TGTGCCAGCAGCTCAGAGGGCCCACGCAGATCTGGGGCCAACGTCCTGACTTTC. Residues: CASSSEGPRRSGANVLTF.

This clonotype was seen at least ten times. Compared with germline, one end of the junction differs, possibly owing to a read error. The rearrangement uses TRBV7-9 and TRBJ2-3; 9 bases map to TRBD2. The CDR3 contains 16 residues. Germline-derived CDR1 and CDR2 are SEHNR and FQNEAQ (reference sequence). For the CDR3, the DNA is TGTGCCAGCAGCTCACCCAGCGGGACTAGCATAGATACGCAGTATTTT. Its protein is CASSSPSGTSIDTQYF.

This clonotype was observed once. The J gene is TRBJ2-1, the V gene TRBV9, with 12 bases fitting TRBD2. This CDR3 has 15 amino acids. V shed 0 bases, J shed 7 bases, and the junction held 2 bases outside the gene matches. Per germline, CDR1 SGDLS and CDR2 YYNGEE. The CDR3 loop is CASSVGTSGENEQFF. The CDR3 bases are TGTGCCAGCAGCGTAGGGACTAGCGGGGAAAATGAGCAGTTCTTC.

This clonotype was seen repeatedly, ten times or more. V usage is TRBV7-9 and J usage is TRBJ1-4; D call uncertain. Germline V CDR1 and CDR2: SEHNR, FQNEAQ (reference sequence). The CDR3 loop spans 13 amino acids. The V and J ends lost 1 base and 10 bases respectively, with 10 bases between them. The CDR3 sequence: CASSLDGVGKLFF. The CDR3 coding sequence is TGTGCCAGCAGCTTAGATGGGGTTGGAAAACTGTTTTTT.

This clonotype was detected ten times or more. In DNA form, the CDR3 reads TGCAGTGCTCTCCGACAGGGGGCCGAATCTAACTATGGCTACACCTTC. Translating it yields CSALRQGAESNYGYTF. This rearrangement joins TRBV20-1 to TRBJ1-2, with TRBD1 matching over 10 bases. J lost 0 bases, V lost 5 bases, and 9 bases had no gene match. CDR1 and CDR2 from the germline V gene are DFQATT and SNEGSKA (reference sequence). This CDR3 is built from 16 residues.

This clonotype was counted only a few times. The chain's CDR3 is CASSPTQINEQFF. CDR3 coding DNA: TGTGCCAGCAGCCCTACGCAGATCAATGAGCAGTTCTTC. The chain has TRBV6-6 and TRBJ2-1; D is unclear. With 6 bases removed from V and 6 bases from J, the gap between germline ends came to 12 bases. The CDR3 has 13 amino acids. CDR1 is MNHNY, CDR2 SVGAGI, per germline (reference sequence).

This clonotype has at least ten counts. The J gene is TRBJ2-7, the V gene TRBV5-6; 8 bases are a match to TRBD1. In germline, CDR1 is SGHDT, CDR2 YYEEEE. CDR3 length: 15 amino acids. V lost 3 bases to trimming and J lost 4 bases; unmatched junction nucleotides: 9. CDR3 sequence: CASSWRGQGRYEQYF. CDR3 sequence (DNA): TGTGCCAGCAGCTGGCGAGGACAGGGAAGATACGAGCAGTACTTC. Using reference TRBV5-6 and TRBJ2-7 for the parts outside the CDR3, the full variable domain is DAGVTQSPTHLIKTRGQQVTLRCSPKSGHDTVSWYQQALGQGPQFIFQYYEEEERQRGNFPDRFSGHQFPNYSSELNVNALLLGDSALYLCASSWRGQGRYEQYFGPGTRLTVT.

The CDR3 nucleotides are TGTGCCACCAGTGGCGGGGACGGGAACTATGGCTACACCTTC. It yields the protein CATSGGDGNYGYTF. J is TRBJ1-2 and V is TRBV24-1; weak D call: TRBD1 (5 bases). CDR3 length equals 14 residues. Trimming pared 5 bases from V and 2 bases from J, leaving 11 bases between. Looked up from germline, CDR1 is KGHDR and CDR2 is SFDVKD.

This chain uses TRBV3-1 with TRBJ1-5; D might be TRBD1 (5 bases). Per the germline V gene, CDR1 is LGHDT and CDR2 is YNNKEL (reference sequence). This CDR3 comprises 14 residues. Trimming took off 4 bases at V and 7 bases at J, with 14 bases between the two ends. The CDR3 coding sequence is TGTGCCAGCAGCCTGGGCGACGGGGCCCAGCCCCAGCATTTT. The encoded protein is CASSLGDGAQPQHF.

This clonotype was counted between two and nine times. The rearrangement joins TRBV4-2 to TRBJ1-2, with TRBD1 identical over 9 bases. This CDR3 comprises 16 residues. Germline V lookup: CDR1 LGHNA, CDR2 YNFKEQ. The junction had 10 bases not matched to a gene; V was cut back by 2 bases and J by 6 bases. CDR3 sequence reads: CASSQTTGTGTHGYTF. CDR3 coding DNA: TGTGCCAGCAGCCAAACCACCGGGACAGGGACTCATGGCTACACCTTC.

There are many counts of this clonotype. The chain employs TRBV11-3 and TRBJ2-1; 7 nucleotides agree with TRBD1. CDR1 and CDR2 (germline): SGHNT, YENEEA. This CDR3 contains 15 residues. Trimming cost V 4 bases and J 10 bases; bases outside gene matches: 13. CDR3 region: CASSYQGGGAEEQFF. CDR3 bases: TGTGCCAGCAGCTACCAAGGGGGCGGAGCCGAGGAGCAGTTCTTC.

This clonotype was observed at least ten times. This sequence joins TRBV3-1 and TRBJ1-6; 7 positions agree with TRBD1. The CDR3 extends over 14 amino acids. Germline CDR1 is LGHDT and CDR2 is YNNKEL (reference sequence). V lost 4 bases and J lost 6; bases outside the gene matches: 3. The CDR3 DNA reads TGTGCCAGCAGCCGGACAGGAACTAATTCACCCCTCCACTTT. It translates to CASSRTGTNSPLHF. The full variable domain, in which reference TRBV3-1 and TRBJ1-6 provide the parts outside the CDR3, is DTAVSQTPKYLVTQMGNDKSIKCEQNLGHDTMYWYKQDSKKFLKIMFSYNNKELIINETVPNRFSPKSPDKAHLNLHINSLELGDSAVYFCASSRTGTNSPLHFGNGTRLTVT.

This clonotype was seen ten or more times. This chain uses TRBV20-1 with TRBJ2-7; D not resolved. Deletions cut 6 bases from V and 0 bases from J, with 15 bases between. The CDR3 extends over 14 amino acids. Germline lookup yields CDR1 DFQATT and CDR2 SNEGSKA (reference sequence). The CDR3 protein is CSAEATGSSYEQYF. CDR3 DNA: TGCAGTGCCGAGGCGACCGGTAGCTCCTACGAGCAGTACTTC.

This clonotype was picked up many times. The chain links TRBV12-3 or TRBV12-4 to TRBJ2-2; 7 nucleotides line up with TRBD1. The CDR3 contains 12 residues. Germline trimming cut 2 bases from V and 13 bases from J; bases unmatched to any gene: 4. The chain's CDR3 is CASSLTGVGLFF. The CDR3 coding sequence is TGTGCCAGCAGTTTAACAGGGGTGGGGCTGTTTTTT.

This clonotype was seen many times. The chain carries TRBV29-1 and TRBJ2-1; 10 bases are a match to TRBD2. J was trimmed by 10 bases and V by 1 base; bases with no gene match: 16. The CDR3 has 17 amino acids. The germline V gene has CDR1 SQVTM and CDR2 ANQGSEA. The CDR3 loop is CSVEGLAGAAPGLEQFF. In nucleotides, the CDR3 is TGCAGCGTTGAAGGGCTAGCGGGGGCGGCACCGGGGCTGGAGCAGTTCTTC.

Many counts were recorded for this clonotype. The J gene is TRBJ1-2, the V gene TRBV6-1; TRBD1 might be the D (6 bases). V lost 4 bases and J lost 8, with 14 bases in between. Per germline, CDR1 MNHNS and CDR2 SASEGT. This CDR3 contains 13 residues. The CDR3: CASSVTGLRGYTF. The CDR3 DNA sequence: TGTGCCAGCAGTGTAACAGGGCTCCGGGGCTACACCTTC.

At least ten counts were recorded for this clonotype. The chain couples TRBV19 to TRBJ2-7; D might be TRBD1 (5 bases). CDR1 and CDR2 (germline): LNHDA, SQIVND (reference sequence). V lost 3 bases to trimming and J lost 0 bases, with 9 bases between them. The CDR3 has 14 amino acids. This chain's CDR3 is CASSMGRFSYEQYF. The CDR3 DNA reads TGTGCCAGTAGTATGGGGCGGTTCTCCTACGAGCAGTACTTC.

This clonotype was seen at least ten times. This chain links TRBV11-3 with TRBJ2-3, with TRBD2 as a possible D gene (6 bases). The germline gives CDR1 SGHNT, CDR2 YENEEA. V lost 7 bases to trimming and J lost 3 bases, with 26 bases between them. The CDR3 runs 18 residues. The CDR3 DNA is TGTGCCAGCACCAAGTCGGCGGGGAGCTCGGGTTGGACAGATACGCAGTATTTT. Translating gives CASTKSAGSSGWTDTQYF.

This clonotype has ten or more counts. This sequence joins TRBV5-5 and TRBJ2-5, with 8 bases aligning to TRBD1. The germline V gene has CDR1 SGHKS and CDR2 YYEKEE (reference sequence). This CDR3 is built from 15 residues. After removal of 2 bases from V and 3 bases from J, the junction contained 6 bases not matched to a gene. CDR3 region: CASSFRGQRKETQYF. The CDR3 coding sequence is TGTGCCAGCAGCTTCAGGGGGCAGAGAAAAGAGACCCAGTACTTC.

This clonotype was recorded many times. The rearrangement joins TRBV4-1 to TRBJ1-2, with D uncertain. This CDR3 region has 13 residues. The germline gives CDR1 MGHRA, CDR2 YSYEKL. V was shortened by 3 bases and J by 2 bases, with 7 bases between the two germline ends. The DNA of the CDR3 is TGCGCCAGCAGCCACCGCCAGAACTATGGCTACACCTTC. Residues: CASSHRQNYGYTF.

This clonotype was detected ten times or more. The chain recombines TRBV12-3 or TRBV12-4 with TRBJ2-2; 10 bases line up with TRBD2. V lost 8 bases to trimming and J lost 0 bases; unmatched junction nucleotides: 9. The CDR3 consists of 17 residues. The CDR3 region is CASALAGALANTGELFF. The CDR3 DNA sequence: TGTGCCAGCGCCCTAGCGGGGGCCCTCGCGAACACCGGGGAGCTGTTTTTT.

As for this clonotype: Given the absence of the conserved phenylalanine or tryptophan at the CDR3 end, a read error is likely. This chain links TRBV20-1 with TRBJ2-2; D might be TRBD2 (5 bases). Germline assignment: CDR1 DFQATT and CDR2 SNEGSKA (reference sequence). The CDR3 consists of 12 residues. V lost 6 bases, J lost 5 bases, and 10 bases lay in between. CDR3 sequence reads: CSAARVTGELFI. DNA of the CDR3: TGCAGTGCCGCGAGGGTTACCGGGGAGCTGTTTATT.

In regard to this clonotype: A single base separates this from a much larger clone, so it may be a read error. The CDR3 loop is CASSLKRVGGYTF. In DNA form, the CDR3 reads TGCGCCAGCAGCTTAAAAAGGGTTGGTGGCTACACCTTC. This chain uses TRBV5-1 with TRBJ1-2; D is unclear. Trimming took 2 bases from V and 7 from J, leaving 12 bases between them. The CDR3 spans 13 residues. The germline gives CDR1 SGHRS, CDR2 YFSETQ.

This clonotype was found a few times. The J gene is TRBJ1-4, the V gene TRBV20-1; D not certain. Trimming removed 0 bases at V and 4 bases at J, with 9 bases between. The CDR3 loop spans 14 amino acids. From germline, CDR1 is DFQATT and CDR2 SNEGSKA (reference sequence). For the CDR3, the DNA is TGCAGTGCTAGAGATACGGCAGATAATGAAAAACTGTTTTTT. Translating it yields CSARDTADNEKLFF.

This clonotype has a count of ten or more. J is TRBJ1-2 and V is TRBV12-3 or TRBV12-4; 7 bases align to TRBD1. J gave up 4 bases and V 5 bases, and 4 bases lay outside the gene matches. This CDR3 has 13 residues. The CDR3 DNA is TGTGCCAGCAGTATGGACAGGATCTATGGCTACACCTTC. Encoded protein: CASSMDRIYGYTF.

There are many counts of this clonotype. This chain uses TRBV10-2 with TRBJ2-1, with 9 bases matching TRBD1. The CDR3 has 15 residues. The V segment lost 6 bases and the J segment 5 bases; nucleotides outside the gene matches: 8. Germline V gene sequence: CDR1 WSHSY, CDR2 SAAADI. In DNA form, the CDR3 reads TGCGCCAGCAGGGAACAGGGGGCTAAGGACAATGAGCAGTTCTTC. This encodes CASREQGAKDNEQFF.

This clonotype came up many times. The chain has TRBV3-1 and TRBJ1-2; perhaps TRBD1 as D (5 bases). Germline lookup yields CDR1 LGHDT and CDR2 YNNKEL (reference sequence). This CDR3 comprises 14 residues. V was cut by 0 bases and J by 10 bases, with 15 bases left in between. The CDR3 spells CASSQDLQVGDYTF. The CDR3 nucleotides read TGTGCCAGCAGCCAAGATTTACAGGTTGGTGACTACACCTTC.

To note about this clonotype: A much more abundant neighbour one base away suggests this may be a read error. The rearrangement uses TRBV10-1 and TRBJ2-1, with TRBD2 matching over 8 bases. Germline lookup yields CDR1 WNHNN and CDR2 SYGVQD (reference sequence). Germline trimming cut 6 bases from V and 6 bases from J; bases unmatched to any gene: 10. CDR3 length equals 15 residues. For the CDR3, the DNA is TGCGCCAGCAGCGCCGGGGGGGCCGTCGTCAATGAGCAGTTCTTC. Translation gives CASSAGGAVVNEQFF.